This T cell receptor beta chain was captured by sequencing in a study of T cell repertoires in cytomegalovirus infection. This CDR3 region has 14 residues. Germline loops: CDR1 SEHNR, CDR2 FQNEAQ (reference sequence). The V end was cut by 1 base, the J end by 2 bases, with 9 bases between. TCRdb recomputed calls from the reads with MiXCR, one row per CDR3 protein. The repertoire includes some 940,000 distinct CDR3 sequences, about 33% of them detected once, and around 15% sits in the top ten. This clonotype came up a few times. Its antigen is undetermined. The V and J genes are TRBV7-9 and TRBJ2-7; a weak D match, TRBD1 (6 bases). Sequenced material: cultured CD8+ T cells from PBMCs, taken from culture after CMV antigen stimulation. The receptor comes from a human donor in good health (CMV status not recorded). Some clones in this sample may be carry-over from other donors' samples. The CDR3 region has the DNA TGTGCCAGCAGCTTAGAGACAGGACCCTACGAGCAGTACGTC. Its protein is CASSLETGPYEQYV.